This TCR beta chain was retrieved from a study of T cell changes during pregnancy in multiple sclerosis. TCRdb keeps only in-frame clones here, not all; method: immunoSEQ multiplex PCR. The sample consists of about 77,000 clones, 89% of them appearing once. This sample comprised peripheral blood, obtained before pregnancy. The origin of this receptor is a female donor with multiple sclerosis, enrolled in a pregnancy study.

In DNA, the CDR3 is TGTGCCAGCAGTTACTCCGGGGGGCGTGAGACCCAGTACTTC. As protein: CASSYSGGRETQYF. This rearrangement joins TRBV6-5 to TRBJ2-5, with TRBD2 as a possible D gene (7 bases). The CDR3 has 14 residues. CDR1 and CDR2 (germline): MNHEY, SVGAGI. V was pared by 0 bases and J by 5 bases, with 10 bases between.